This T cell receptor beta chain stems from a study of CD8+CD57+ T cells in acquired aplastic anemia. About the study: Sorted CD4+ and CD8+ cells gave a mean 3.2 ug DNA, range roughly 0.18 to 30 ug. Healthy donors yielded around 10 million CD4+ cell reads on average.

Notes on the study in general: Patients and controls had in common approximately 28 CD8+ CDR3 sequences.

Genomic DNA provided the template from which TCR beta VDJ and CDR3 profiles were obtained. TCRdb used MiXCR to reprocess the reads, holding one entry per CDR3 protein. The sample comprises roughly 420,000 distinct CDR3 sequences, roughly 68% of which are singletons, and less than 4% rests with the top ten. Of note for this clonotype: The antigen remains undetermined.

Sequenced: sorted CD4+, CD8+, or CD8+CD57+ T cells (not recorded which) from PBMCs. The clonotype comes from a human donor in good health, serving as a control.

The CDR3: CSATAEAAGELFF. The DNA of the CDR3 is TGCAGTGCTACAGCGGAGGCCGCAGGGGAGCTGTTTTTT. This chain joins TRBV20-1 and TRBJ2-2; a possible D gene is TRBD2 (5 bases). Germline assignment: CDR1 DFQATT and CDR2 SNEGSKA (reference sequence). The CDR3 runs to 13 residues. V was cut by 4 bases and J by 8 bases, with 14 bases left in between.